The rows below give T cell receptor beta chains drawn from one sample of a study of CD8+ T cells in alopecia areata. Measured with immunoSEQ multiplex PCR; TCRdb has only the in-frame clones, and not every one. The sample lists over 150,000 clones, 45% to 75% occurring once. The sample was CD4+ T cells sorted from blood, taken at week 4, from a patient treated with tofacitinib. The receptors originated from a human donor with alopecia areata. Each CDR3 is given without its conserved first and last residue. For some rows the clone size is stated as once, few or many, or as a class when expanded; others skip it.

J	size	V	CDR3
TRBJ2-3	few	TRBV7-2	ASSLGQLTDTQY
TRBJ1-2	.	TRBV5-1	ASSPGLYYGYT
TRBJ2-6	.	TRBV2	ASSEGANVLT
TRBJ1-5	few	TRBV2	ASSGQLSNQPQH
TRBJ1-2	.	TRBV11-2	ASSERGRGYGYT
TRBJ2-5	few	TRBV2	ASLAEAKQETQY
TRBJ2-5	.	TRBV30	AWSEGDYQETQY
TRBJ2-7	.	TRBV25-1	ASSVAGNRHEQY
TRBJ1-5	.	TRBV7-2	ASSLERSLNQPQH
TRBJ2-7	.	TRBV5-1	ASRSGSAYEQY
TRBJ2-3	.	TRBV6-6	ASGPRAKLADTQY